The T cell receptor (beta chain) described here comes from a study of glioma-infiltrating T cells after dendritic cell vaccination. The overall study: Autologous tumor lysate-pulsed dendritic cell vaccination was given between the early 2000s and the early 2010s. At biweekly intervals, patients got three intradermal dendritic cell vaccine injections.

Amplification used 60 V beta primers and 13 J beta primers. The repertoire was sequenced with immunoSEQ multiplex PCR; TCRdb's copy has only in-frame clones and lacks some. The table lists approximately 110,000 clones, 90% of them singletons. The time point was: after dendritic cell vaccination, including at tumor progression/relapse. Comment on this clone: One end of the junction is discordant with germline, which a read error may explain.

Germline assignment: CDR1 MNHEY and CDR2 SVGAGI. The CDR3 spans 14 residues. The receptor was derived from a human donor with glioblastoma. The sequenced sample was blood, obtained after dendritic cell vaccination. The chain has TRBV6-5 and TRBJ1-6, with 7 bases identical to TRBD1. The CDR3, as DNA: TGTGTCAGCAGTAACCGACAGGGCGGGCCACCCCTCCACTTT. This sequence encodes CVSSNRQGGPPLHF.